One T cell receptor beta chain is described in this entry. Antigen: not known. The record originates from a study of shared clonotypes between healthy human individuals. General study findings and limits: The low donor count limited represented genetic and exposure-history diversity.

The authors ran the assay at deep level. How the authors handled the data: Quality scores were absent from the junction-only immunoSEQ sequences, so filtering differed. Profiling relied on immunoSEQ multiplex PCR, and the TCRdb table lists in-frame clones only, not all of them. V and J calls and clone size are given by that table; D and trimming were obtained from the DNA. The table records about 480,000 clones, 79% of them present only once. Germline-derived CDR1 and CDR2 are SGHDT and YYEEEE. Between the trimmed V and J ends, which lost 1 base and 0 bases, there was a span of 10 bases. This CDR3 comprises 15 residues. Adults of Caucasian background living in Nashville, Tennessee made up all donors.

V and J are TRBV5-6 and TRBJ1-2, with D possibly TRBD1 on 5 matching bases. The clonotype was recovered from a woman aged 40 to 50 in good health. Some clones in this sample may be carry-over from other donors' samples. Sequenced sample: PBMCs. The CDR3 loop reads CASSLQGVANYGYTF. CDR3 DNA: TGTGCCAGCAGCTTGCAAGGGGTTGCTAACTATGGCTACACCTTC.